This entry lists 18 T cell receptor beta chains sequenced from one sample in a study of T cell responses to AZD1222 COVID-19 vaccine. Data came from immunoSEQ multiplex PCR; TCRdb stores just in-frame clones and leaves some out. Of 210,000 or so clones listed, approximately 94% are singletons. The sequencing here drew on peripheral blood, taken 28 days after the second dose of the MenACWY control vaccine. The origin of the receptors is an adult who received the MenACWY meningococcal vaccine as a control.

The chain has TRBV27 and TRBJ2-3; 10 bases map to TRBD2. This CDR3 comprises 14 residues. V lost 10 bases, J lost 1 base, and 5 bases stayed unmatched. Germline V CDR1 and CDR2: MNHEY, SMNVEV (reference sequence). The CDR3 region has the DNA TGTGCCATCGCTAGCGGGAGCGGCACAGATACGCAGTATTTT. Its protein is CAIASGSGTDTQYF.

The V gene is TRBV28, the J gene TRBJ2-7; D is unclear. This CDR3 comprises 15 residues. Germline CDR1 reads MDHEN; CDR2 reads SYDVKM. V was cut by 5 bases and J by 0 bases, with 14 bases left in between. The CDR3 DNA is TGTGCCAGCAGTCCCCTTCGGGCAGCCTCCTACGAGCAGTACTTC. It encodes CASSPLRAASYEQYF.

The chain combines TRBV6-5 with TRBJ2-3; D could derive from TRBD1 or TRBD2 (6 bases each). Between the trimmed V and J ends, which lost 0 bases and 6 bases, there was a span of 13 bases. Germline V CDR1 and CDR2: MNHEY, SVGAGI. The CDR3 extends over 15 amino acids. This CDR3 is CASSYSGGGVDTQYF. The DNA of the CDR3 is TGTGCCAGCAGTTACTCGGGGGGCGGGGTGGATACGCAGTATTTT.

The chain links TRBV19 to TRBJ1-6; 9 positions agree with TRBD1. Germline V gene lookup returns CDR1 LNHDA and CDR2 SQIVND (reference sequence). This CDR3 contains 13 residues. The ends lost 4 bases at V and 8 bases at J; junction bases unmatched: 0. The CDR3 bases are TGTGCCAGTAGTAGGACAGGGGATTCACCCCTCCACTTT. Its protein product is CASSRTGDSPLHF.

CDR3 region: CASSPPSDNEQFF. The CDR3 DNA follows: TGTGCCAGCAGTCCCCCTAGTGACAATGAGCAGTTCTTC. The rearrangement uses TRBV6-2 or TRBV6-3 and TRBJ2-1; D not resolved. CDR3 length: 13 amino acids. Germline loops: CDR1 MNHEY, CDR2 SVGEGT. V was clipped by 5 bases and J by 5 bases, with 10 bases between them.

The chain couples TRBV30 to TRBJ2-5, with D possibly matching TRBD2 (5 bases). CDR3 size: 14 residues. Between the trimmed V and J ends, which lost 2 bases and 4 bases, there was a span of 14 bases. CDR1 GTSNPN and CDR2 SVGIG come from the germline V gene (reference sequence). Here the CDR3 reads CAWSLGSATETQYF. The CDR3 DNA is TGTGCCTGGAGTCTAGGTAGCGCAACAGAGACCCAGTACTTC.

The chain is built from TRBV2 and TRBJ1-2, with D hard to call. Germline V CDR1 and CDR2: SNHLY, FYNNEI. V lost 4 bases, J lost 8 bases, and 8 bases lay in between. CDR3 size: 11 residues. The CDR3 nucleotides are TGTGCCAGCAGTGGGCCCATGGGCTACACCTTC. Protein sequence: CASSGPMGYTF.

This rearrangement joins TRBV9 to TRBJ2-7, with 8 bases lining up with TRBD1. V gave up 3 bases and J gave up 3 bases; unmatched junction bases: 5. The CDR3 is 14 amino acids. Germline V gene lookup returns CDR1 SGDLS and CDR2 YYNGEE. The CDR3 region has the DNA TGTGCCAGCAGCGCCGGGACAGGAGACTACGAGCAGTACTTC. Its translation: CASSAGTGDYEQYF.

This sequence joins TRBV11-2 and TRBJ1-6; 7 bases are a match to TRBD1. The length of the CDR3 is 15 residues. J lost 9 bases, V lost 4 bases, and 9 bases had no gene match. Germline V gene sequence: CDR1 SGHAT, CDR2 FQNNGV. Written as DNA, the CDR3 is TGTGCCAGCAGCTCGCCGACAGGGTGGGCTTCACCCCTCCACTTT. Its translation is CASSSPTGWASPLHF.

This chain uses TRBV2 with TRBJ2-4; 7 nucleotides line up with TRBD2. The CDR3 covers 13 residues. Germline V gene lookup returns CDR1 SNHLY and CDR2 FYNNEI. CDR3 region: CAKGGSAPNIQYF. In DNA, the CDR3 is TGTGCAAAGGGAGGGAGTGCTCCAAACATTCAGTACTTC.

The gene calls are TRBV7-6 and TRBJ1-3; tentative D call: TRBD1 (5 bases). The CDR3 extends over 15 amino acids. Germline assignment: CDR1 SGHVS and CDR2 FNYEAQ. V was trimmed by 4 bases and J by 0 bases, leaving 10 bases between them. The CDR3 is CASSSGTYSGNTIYF. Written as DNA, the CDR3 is TGTGCCAGCAGCTCCGGGACCTACTCTGGAAACACCATATATTTT.

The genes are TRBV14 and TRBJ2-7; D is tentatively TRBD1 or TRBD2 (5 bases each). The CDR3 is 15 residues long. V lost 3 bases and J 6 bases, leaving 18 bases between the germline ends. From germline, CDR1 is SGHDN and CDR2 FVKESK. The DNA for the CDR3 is TGTGCCAGCAGCCATCTCATGAGGGGATCCCCCGAGCAGTACTTC. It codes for CASSHLMRGSPEQYF.

The CDR3 region is CASSQGLAGGHEQFF. The CDR3 region has the DNA TGTGCCAGCAGCCAAGGACTAGCGGGAGGTCATGAGCAGTTCTTC. This sequence joins TRBV3-1 (or the pseudogene TRBV3-2) and TRBJ2-1; 13 positions agree with TRBD2. V lost 1 base and J lost 8; bases outside the gene matches: 2. Looked up from germline, CDR1 is LGHDT and CDR2 is YNNKEL (reference sequence). This CDR3 is built from 15 residues.

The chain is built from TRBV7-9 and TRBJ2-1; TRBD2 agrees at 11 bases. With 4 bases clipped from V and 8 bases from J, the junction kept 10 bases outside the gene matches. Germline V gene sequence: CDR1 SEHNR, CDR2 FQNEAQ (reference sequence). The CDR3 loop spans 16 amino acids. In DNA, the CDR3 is TGTGCCAGCAGCTCCCGGGTAGCGGGAGGGTTGGATGAGCAGTTCTTC. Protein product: CASSSRVAGGLDEQFF.

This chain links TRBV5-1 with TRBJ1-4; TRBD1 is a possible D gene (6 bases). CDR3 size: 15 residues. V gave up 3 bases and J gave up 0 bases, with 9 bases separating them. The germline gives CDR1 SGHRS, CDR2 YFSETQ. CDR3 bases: TGCGCCAGCAGCTGGGACATTGCAACTAATGAAAAACTGTTTTTT. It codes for CASSWDIATNEKLFF. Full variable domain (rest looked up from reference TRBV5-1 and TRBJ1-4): KAGVTQTPRYLIKTRGQQVTLSCSPISGHRSVSWYQQTPGQGLQFLFEYFSETQRNKGNFPGRFSGRQFSNSRSEMNVSTLELGDSALYLCASSWDIATNEKLFFGSGTQLSVL.

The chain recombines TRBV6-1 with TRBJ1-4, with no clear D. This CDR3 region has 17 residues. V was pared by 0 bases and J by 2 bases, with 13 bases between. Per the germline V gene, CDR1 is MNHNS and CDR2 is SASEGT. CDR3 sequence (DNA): TGTGCCAGCAGTGAAGCGCAATGGAGGGCCACTAATGAAAAACTGTTTTTT. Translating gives CASSEAQWRATNEKLFF.

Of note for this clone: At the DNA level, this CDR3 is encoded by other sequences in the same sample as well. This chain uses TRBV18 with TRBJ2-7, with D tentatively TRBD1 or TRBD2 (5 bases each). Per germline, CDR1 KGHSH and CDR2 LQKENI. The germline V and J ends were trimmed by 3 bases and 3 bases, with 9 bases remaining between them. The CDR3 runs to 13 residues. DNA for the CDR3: TGTGCCAGCTCACCTGGGGGTAGCTACGAGCAGTACTTC. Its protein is CASSPGGSYEQYF.

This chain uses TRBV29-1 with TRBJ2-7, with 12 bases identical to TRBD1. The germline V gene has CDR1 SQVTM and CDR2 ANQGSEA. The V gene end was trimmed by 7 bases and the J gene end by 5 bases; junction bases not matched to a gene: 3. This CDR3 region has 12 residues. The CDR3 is CSAGTGGHEQYF. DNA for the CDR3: TGCAGCGCCGGGACAGGGGGCCACGAGCAGTACTTC.